This T cell receptor beta chain appears in the sequencing data of a study of neoadjuvant anti-PD-1 for oral cavity cancer (dated by TCRdb to the early 2020s). About the study as a whole: Before curative-intent surgical resection, most patients were given three to four biweekly doses of nivolumab at 3 mg/kg. An approximately 34% response rate was observed in the parent correlative cohort, in which over 9 patients were included. Patients without progression received a fourth nivolumab dose around day 43 and underwent definitive surgical resection on days 50-56. Patients with complete response, partial response or stable disease by RECIST 1.1 were defined as responders, whereas patients with progression were defined as non-responders. The research as a whole found: A higher pretreatment blood Treg/Th17 ratio correlated with both higher pretreatment blood TCRbeta clonality and lower post-treatment tumor TCRbeta clonality. Greater tumor shrinkage was correlated with larger post-treatment sizes of preexisting intratumoral clones, suggesting that expansion of preexisting clones contributed to response. Only a few patients per response group were included in the TCR analyses, and larger cohorts for validation were called for by the authors.

This specimen's time point label, per the study, means: after neoadjuvant nivolumab, at surgical resection. The patients had newly diagnosed stage II-IVA oral cavity squamous cell carcinoma and had not received any prior systemic or radiation treatment. The cohort was composed of patients with HPV-negative, locally advanced oral cavity squamous cell carcinoma. The samples were obtained from a longitudinal correlative study of a single-arm phase II trial testing neoadjuvant nivolumab in oral cavity squamous cell carcinoma. Genomic DNA-based TCRbeta sequencing was performed on subject-matched pre- and post-treatment PBMCs and tumors from three responders and three non-responders. Genomic DNA was isolated from tumor tissue using the Maxwell RSC DNA from Tissue kit. Survey sequencing of tumors used two replicates per sample, and the tumor libraries mostly started from approximately 5 ug of input genomic DNA. Following the manufacturer's instructions, the team built TCRbeta libraries using the immunoSEQ hsTCRbeta kit. The finished libraries were brought together in one pool at 3 nM, which was then read using an Illumina NovaSeq 6000 S4 flow cell. The source study handled its data this way. The immunoSEQ Analyzer handled quality control and preprocessing of the raw data. The analysis was limited to productive rearrangements, and each clonotype was defined by a unique CDR3 amino acid sequence. Repertoire clonality was estimated as the Gini-Simpson index, which was computed with the R package tcR. Student's t test was used to compare Gini indices, and Pearson correlation was used to assess associations with tumor size change. In TCRdb, the immuneACCESS table is reduced to in-frame sequences with V and J assigned. These tables do not hold every clone; where another copy was compared, an unresolved V gene accounts for under half, and the others remain unexplained. The V and J calls and clone size were taken over from that table, and D and trimming were inferred from the DNA. The sample table contains 24,000 or so clones; only one count was recorded for 25% to 35% of them. The top ten clones comprise 16% of the sample.

Clipping removes 1 base from V and 4 bases from J, with 3 as the unmatched junction base count. CDR1 and CDR2 are read off the germline V gene (reference sequence) as GTSNPN and SVGIG. From the cysteine up to the phenylalanine, the CDR3 has a length of 14 residues. The retained sequence is limited to the CDR3, 42 bases, with the frame set at the first base. In the case of this clone: Its cognate antigen has yet to be identified. No much larger clonotype is one base removed from it; base qualities were not supplied.

The source of this sequence is a person aged 35 to 85 with oral cavity squamous cell carcinoma. Source: tumor tissue, taken after nivolumab (anti-PD-1) treatment. The receptor chain draws on TRBV30 and TRBJ1-5, with 8 bases in between that match TRBD1. The sequenced DNA is TGTGCCTGGAGTGCTGGACAGGGAAATCAGCCCCAGCATTTT. It is translated as CAWSAGQGNQPQHF. Where the CDR3 stops, the reference TRBV30 and TRBJ1-5 genes take over; the full variable domain is SQTIHQWPATLVQPVGSPLSLECTVEGTSNPNLYWYRQAAGRGLQLLFYSVGIGQISSEVPQNLSASRPQDRQFILSSKKLLLSDSGFYLCAWSAGQGNQPQHFGDGTRLSIL.